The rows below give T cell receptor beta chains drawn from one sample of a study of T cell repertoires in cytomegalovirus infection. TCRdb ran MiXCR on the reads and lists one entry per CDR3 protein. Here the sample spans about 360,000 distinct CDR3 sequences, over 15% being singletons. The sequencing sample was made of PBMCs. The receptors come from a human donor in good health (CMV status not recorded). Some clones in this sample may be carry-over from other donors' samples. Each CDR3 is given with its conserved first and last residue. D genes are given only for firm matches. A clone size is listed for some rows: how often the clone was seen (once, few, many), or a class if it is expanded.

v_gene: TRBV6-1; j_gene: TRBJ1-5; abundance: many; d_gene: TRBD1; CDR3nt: TGTGCCAGCAGTCAGGGGGCCGGGGATCAGCCCCAGCATTTT; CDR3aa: CASSQGAGDQPQHF
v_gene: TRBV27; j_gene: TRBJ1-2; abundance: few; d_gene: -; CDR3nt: TGTGCCAGCAGTTTATTAGACGGGGGTGGCTACACCTTC; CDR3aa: CASSLLDGGGYTF
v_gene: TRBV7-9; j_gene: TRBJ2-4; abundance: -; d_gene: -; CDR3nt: TGTGCCAGCAGCGGCCGGGACAACGAAATTCAGTACTTC; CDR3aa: CASSGRDNEIQYF
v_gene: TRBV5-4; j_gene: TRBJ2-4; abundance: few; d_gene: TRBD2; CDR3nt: TGTGCCAGCAGCTTGGCCACTAGCGGGGGTTACATTCAGTACTTC; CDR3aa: CASSLATSGGYIQYF
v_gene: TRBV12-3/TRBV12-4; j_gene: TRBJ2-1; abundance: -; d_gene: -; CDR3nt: TGTGCCAGCAGCCCGCTCAGGGAGCAGTTCTTC; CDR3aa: CASSPLREQFF
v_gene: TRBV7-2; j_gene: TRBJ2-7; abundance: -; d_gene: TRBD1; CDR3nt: TGTGCCAGCAGCCCTCGATCACAGGGGGCGGTGTACGAGCAGTACTTC; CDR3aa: CASSPRSQGAVYEQYF
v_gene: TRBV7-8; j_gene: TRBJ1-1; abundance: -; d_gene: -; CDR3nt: TGTGCCAGCAGCTTAGTGAAGCCAGGGGCGCGTTCTACTGAAGCTTTCTTT; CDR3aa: CASSLVKPGARSTEAFF
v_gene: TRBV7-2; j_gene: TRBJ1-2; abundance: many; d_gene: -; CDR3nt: TGTGCCAGCAGCCCCAAGACAGATGGCTACACCTTC; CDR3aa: CASSPKTDGYTF
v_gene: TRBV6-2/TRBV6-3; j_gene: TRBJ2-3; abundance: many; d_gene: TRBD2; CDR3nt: TGTGCCAGCAGTTACTCACTCCCGGGACTAGAGACAGATACGCAGTATTTT; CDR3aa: CASSYSLPGLETDTQYF
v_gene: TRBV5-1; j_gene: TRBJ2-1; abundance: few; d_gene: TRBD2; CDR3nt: TGCGCCAGCAGCTTGGGTACTAGCGGGGTAAATGAGCAGTTCTTC; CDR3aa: CASSLGTSGVNEQFF
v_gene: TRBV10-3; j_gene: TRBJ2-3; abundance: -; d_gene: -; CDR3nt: TGTGCCATCAGTGAAGGTCCACCGCCTCAAGATACGCAGTATTTT; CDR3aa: CAISEGPPPQDTQYF
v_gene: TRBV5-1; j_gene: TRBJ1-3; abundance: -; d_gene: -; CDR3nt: TGCGCCAGCAGCTTGGCCAGGGGCGATGGAAACACCATATATTTT; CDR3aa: CASSLARGDGNTIYF
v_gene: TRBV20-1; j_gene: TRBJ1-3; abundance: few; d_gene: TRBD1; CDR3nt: TGCAGTGCTAGAGTAAGGGACAGGGGTGCTATCGGAAACACCATATATTTT; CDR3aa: CSARVRDRGAIGNTIYF
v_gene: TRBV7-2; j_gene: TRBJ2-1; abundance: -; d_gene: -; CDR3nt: TGTGCCAGCAGTTTGACTAACGAAGATGAGCAGTTCTTC; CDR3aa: CASSLTNEDEQFF
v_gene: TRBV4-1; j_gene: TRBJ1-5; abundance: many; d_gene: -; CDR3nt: TGCGCCAGCAGCCAAAATCCAGGGTCACAACAGCCCCAGCATTTT; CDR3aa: CASSQNPGSQQPQHF
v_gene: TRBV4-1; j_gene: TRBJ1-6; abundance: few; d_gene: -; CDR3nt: TGCGCCACCTCACCTGGCTCCTATAATTCACCCCTCCACTTT; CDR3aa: CATSPGSYNSPLHF